This entry lists 20 T cell receptor beta chains sequenced from one sample in a study of blood T cell repertoires in COVID-19. Sequencing was performed with immunoSEQ multiplex PCR; in TCRdb, only in-frame clones are kept and a portion is missing. In the table there are 70,000 to 95,000 clones, 88% of which are singletons. Sequenced material: peripheral blood. The receptor source for this set is a woman aged 65 to 85 with acute or convalescent COVID-19.

This chain joins TRBV28 and TRBJ1-5; TRBD1 matches at 8 bases. The V and J ends lost 2 bases and 1 base, in that order; junction bases with no gene match: 7. This CDR3 contains 17 residues. CDR1 and CDR2 from the germline V gene are MDHEN and SYDVKM. The CDR3 DNA is TGTGCCAGCAGTTTACCCCGGACAGGGAGGAGCAATCAGCCCCAGCATTTT. Protein product: CASSLPRTGRSNQPQHF. Full variable domain (outside the CDR3, taken from reference TRBV28 and TRBJ1-5): DVKVTQSSRYLVKRTGEKVFLECVQDMDHENMFWYRQDPGLGLRLIYFSYDVKMKEKGDIPEGYSVSREKKERFSLILESASTNQTSMYLCASSLPRTGRSNQPQHFGDGTRLSIL.

The V call is TRBV11-2, the J call TRBJ1-4; TRBD1 matches 9 bases. With V trimmed by 5 bases and J by 5 bases, 9 bases remained unmatched. The CDR3 sequence is 16 residues long. Germline CDR1 reads SGHAT; CDR2 reads FQNNGV. The CDR3 region is CASSRYLGTGNEKLFF. The CDR3 bases are TGTGCCAGCAGCAGATACCTCGGGACAGGGAATGAAAAACTGTTTTTT. Based on the CDR3 plus reference TRBV11-2 and TRBJ1-4, the full variable domain is EAGVAQSPRYKIIEKRQSVAFWCNPISGHATLYWYQQILGQGPKLLIQFQNNGVVDDSQLPKDRFSAERLKGVDSTLKIQPAKLEDSAVYLCASSRYLGTGNEKLFFGSGTQLSVL.

The table lists this clone with a count of one. This sequence joins TRBV5-1 and TRBJ2-7, with a possible D match to TRBD1 (5 bases). Trimming removed 0 bases from V and 4 bases from J, with 14 bases in between. The CDR3 length is 15 residues. Germline V CDR1 and CDR2: SGHRS, YFSETQ. CDR3 amino acids: CASSLAPGRDYEQYF. The CDR3 DNA is TGCGCCAGCAGCTTGGCCCCGGGCAGGGATTACGAGCAGTACTTC.

This CDR3 is CASSLRGGDTQYF. In DNA form, the CDR3 reads TGTGCCAGCAGCCTCCGGGGGGGAGATACGCAGTATTTT. The gene calls are TRBV7-2 and TRBJ2-3, with TRBD2 matching over 8 bases. Germline V gives CDR1 SGHTA, CDR2 FQGNSA. The CDR3 has 13 amino acids. With 5 bases clipped from V and 5 bases from J, the junction kept 3 bases outside the gene matches. Variable domain in full (rest from reference TRBV7-2 and TRBJ2-3): GAGVSQSPSNKVTEKGKDVELRCDPISGHTALYWYRQSLGQGLEFLIYFQGNSAPDKSGLPSDRFSAERTGGSVSTLTIQRTQQEDSAVYLCASSLRGGDTQYFGPGTRLTVL.

About this clone itself: The junction departs from the called germline gene at one end, perhaps through a read error. The chain recombines TRBV7-7 with TRBJ2-3, with a tentative D call TRBD2 (5 bases). The CDR3 is 13 amino acids. From germline, CDR1 is SSHAT and CDR2 FNYEAQ (reference sequence). In DNA, the CDR3 is TGTGCTAGCAGCTTAGGACTGACAGATACGCAGTATTTT. Its translation is CASSLGLTDTQYF.

The chain has TRBV27 and TRBJ2-7; weak D call: TRBD2 (5 bases). CDR3 length equals 13 residues. The germline V gene encodes CDR1 MNHEY and CDR2 SMNVEV (reference sequence). With 2 bases removed from V and 4 bases from J, the gap between germline ends came to 9 bases. CDR3: CASSLTGVYEQYF. The CDR3 DNA is TGTGCCAGCAGTTTAACCGGGGTTTACGAGCAGTACTTC.

CDR3 residues: CASSPQGWSEKLFF. The DNA for the CDR3 is TGTGCCAGCAGCCCTCAGGGATGGAGTGAAAAACTGTTTTTT. This chain connects TRBV2 to TRBJ1-4, with D possibly being TRBD1 (5 bases). CDR1 SNHLY and CDR2 FYNNEI come from the germline V gene. Trimming removed 6 bases at V and 7 bases at J, with 15 bases between. This CDR3 region has 14 residues.

The chain employs TRBV3-1 (or the pseudogene TRBV3-2) and TRBJ2-7, with TRBD2 as a possible D gene (5 bases). Trimming removed 4 bases from V and 3 bases from J, with 13 bases in between. The CDR3 has 14 amino acids. Germline V gene lookup returns CDR1 LGHDT and CDR2 YNNKEL (reference sequence). CDR3 coding DNA: TGTGCCAGCAGCCCCTTAAGAGGGAACTACGAGCAGTACTTC. Its translation is CASSPLRGNYEQYF.

This sequence joins TRBV11-2 and TRBJ2-7; 9 positions agree with TRBD1. This CDR3 has 15 residues. Germline values: CDR1 SGHAT, CDR2 FQNNGV. Trimming took 5 bases from V and 4 from J; bases not matched to a gene: 9. The CDR3 nucleotides are TGTGCCAGCAGCGCAAGGACAGGGGAGACATACGAGCAGTACTTC. Translating gives CASSARTGETYEQYF.

CDR3 sequence reads: CASSGLESSYNEQFF. The CDR3 DNA reads TGCGCCAGCAGCGGACTAGAAAGCTCCTACAATGAGCAGTTCTTC. The rearrangement uses TRBV5-1 and TRBJ2-1, with 7 bases identical to TRBD2. Germline CDR1 is SGHRS and CDR2 is YFSETQ. The CDR3 totals 15 residues. Unmatched junction bases numbered 4, after V lost 4 bases and J lost 0 bases.

This clone was observed a few times. The chain is built from TRBV6-5 and TRBJ1-6, with 8 bases fitting TRBD1. The germline CDR1 and CDR2 sequences are MNHEY and SVGAGI. V lost 0 bases and J lost 8; bases outside the gene matches: 3. The CDR3 has 15 amino acids. The DNA for the CDR3 is TGTGCCAGCAGTTACTCCGGACAGGGTTATTCACCCCTCCACTTT. It codes for CASSYSGQGYSPLHF.

The genes are TRBV5-1 and TRBJ2-5; 8 bases fit TRBD1. The CDR3 totals 13 residues. CDR1 and CDR2 (germline): SGHRS, YFSETQ. Germline trimming cut 5 bases from V and 3 bases from J; bases unmatched to any gene: 3. Here the CDR3 reads CASRPGQEETQYF. CDR3 coding DNA: TGCGCCAGCAGACCGGGACAGGAAGAGACCCAGTACTTC.

The chain is built from TRBV5-6 and TRBJ2-7; weak D call: TRBD1 (5 bases). The V end lost 0 bases, the J end lost 0 bases, and 10 bases lay between the germline ends. Germline V gene lookup returns CDR1 SGHDT and CDR2 YYEEEE. CDR3 length: 15 amino acids. The chain's CDR3 is CASSLGGHLSYEQYF. The CDR3 DNA sequence: TGTGCCAGCAGCTTGGGTGGACACCTCTCCTACGAGCAGTACTTC.

V usage is TRBV5-1 and J usage is TRBJ1-1; possible D gene TRBD1, 6 bases. This CDR3 spans 14 amino acids. Germline values: CDR1 SGHRS, CDR2 YFSETQ. Trimming removed 2 bases from V and 4 bases from J, with 12 bases in between. CDR3 region: CASSLVQGTTEAFF. In DNA form, the CDR3 reads TGCGCCAGCAGCTTAGTGCAGGGGACCACTGAAGCTTTCTTT.

A single count supports this clone. This rearrangement joins TRBV24-1 to TRBJ1-1, with 9 positions matching TRBD1. CDR3 length equals 14 residues. Germline loops: CDR1 KGHDR, CDR2 SFDVKD. The ends lost 3 bases at V and 3 bases at J; junction bases unmatched: 1. The CDR3 nucleotides read TGTGCCACCAGTGATGGGACAGGGTACACTGAAGCTTTCTTT. It translates to CATSDGTGYTEAFF.

The chain combines TRBV2 with TRBJ2-7; D call uncertain. The CDR3 is 11 amino acids. CDR1 and CDR2 (germline): SNHLY, FYNNEI. V dropped 2 bases and J dropped 10 bases, with 9 bases sitting between them. CDR3 protein: CASSETVDQYF. In nucleotides, the CDR3 is TGTGCCAGCAGTGAAACGGTAGATCAGTACTTC. The full variable domain, rest sourced from reference TRBV2 and TRBJ2-7, is EPEVTQTPSHQVTQMGQEVILRCVPISNHLYFYWYRQILGQKVEFLVSFYNNEISEKSEIFDDQFSVERPDGSNFTLKIRSTKLEDSAMYFCASSETVDQYFGPGTRLTVT.

The V call is TRBV5-1, the J call TRBJ1-2; 7 bases are shared with TRBD1. Germline trimming cut 5 bases from V and 3 bases from J; bases unmatched to any gene: 16. There are 17 residues in the CDR3. Germline V gene lookup returns CDR1 SGHRS and CDR2 YFSETQ. The CDR3 loop reads CASSWSGQVLRDYGYTF. The CDR3 DNA reads as TGCGCCAGCAGTTGGAGCGGACAGGTCCTTAGGGACTATGGCTACACCTTC. Supplemented by reference TRBV5-1 and TRBJ1-2, the full variable domain reads KAGVTQTPRYLIKTRGQQVTLSCSPISGHRSVSWYQQTPGQGLQFLFEYFSETQRNKGNFPGRFSGRQFSNSRSEMNVSTLELGDSALYLCASSWSGQVLRDYGYTFGSGTRLTVV.

The J gene is TRBJ2-7, the V gene TRBV6-6; tentative D call: TRBD2 (5 bases). Per germline, CDR1 MNHNY and CDR2 SVGAGI (reference sequence). Trimming cost V 6 bases and J 3 bases, with 15 bases left between them. The CDR3 is made up of 14 amino acids. This CDR3 reads CASSPTSRVYEQYF. The CDR3 DNA is TGTGCCAGCAGCCCCACTAGTCGGGTCTACGAGCAGTACTTC.

The rearrangement uses TRBV4-1 and TRBJ2-3; the match to TRBD2 covers 8 bases. Germline V lookup: CDR1 MGHRA, CDR2 YSYEKL. Trimming took 1 base from V and 5 from J; bases not matched to a gene: 8. The CDR3 extends over 16 amino acids. In nucleotides, the CDR3 is TGCGCCAGCAGCCAAGTCGGGGCTAGCGGGCTAGATACGCAGTATTTT. It encodes CASSQVGASGLDTQYF.

The chain links TRBV19 to TRBJ2-5, with D perhaps TRBD1 (6 bases). CDR1 is LNHDA, CDR2 SQIVND, per germline (reference sequence). V dropped 8 bases and J dropped 1 base, with 17 bases sitting between them. CDR3 size: 15 residues. As DNA, the CDR3 is TGTGCCAGTCGGCTAACAGGGAGCTTCCAAGAGACCCAGTACTTC. It translates to CASRLTGSFQETQYF.